Sequencing of this T cell receptor beta chain was carried out in a study of T cell responses to AZD1222 COVID-19 vaccine. Findings and limits, study-wide: Mapped onto spike, vaccine-associated CD4 TCRs spanned it and were dominant at 160-218 and 743-854. No repertoire was sampled before or during the peak T cell response, only after it. Two AZD1222 administrations were followed by greater Spike-specific TCR breadth and depth. The donors showed a predominance of white British ancestry and of females, with possible underestimation of clonal diversity.

Profiled with immunoSEQ multiplex PCR; TCRdb holds only in-frame clones, not every one. This sample yields 150,000 to 200,000 clones, of which approximately 93% are seen a single time; approximately 3.9% belongs to the top ten. A note on this clone: Antigen specificity is unknown.

The germline CDR1 and CDR2 sequences are SSHAT and FNYEAQ (reference sequence). This CDR3 has 15 residues. V lost 6 bases and J 2 bases, leaving 17 bases between the germline ends. This specimen was peripheral blood, taken on day 0 of AZD1222 vaccination. The chain couples TRBV7-7 to TRBJ2-7; a weak D match, TRBD1 (6 bases). The TCR comes from an adult in good health. CDR3 sequence reads: CASRPEGVFPYEQYF. The CDR3 region has the DNA TGTGCCAGCAGACCAGAGGGGGTCTTCCCCTACGAGCAGTACTTC.